One T cell receptor (beta chain) is described in this entry. These data come from a study of blood T cells in healthy people across ages. Together with a sample-barcoded 5' primer, a J-beta primer mix was included in a second PCR lasting about 6 to 11 cycles. TCRdb re-called the 5' RACE reads with MiXCR, one entry per CDR3 protein. Among 1 million or so distinct CDR3 sequences listed, approximately 25% were seen once. The V and J ends lost 5 bases and 4 bases, in that order; junction bases with no gene match: 7. The CDR3 contains 13 residues. Germline assignment: CDR1 SQVTM and CDR2 ANQGSEA. This sample was also put to use in a study of T cells of mothers and their children.

V gene TRBV29-1 combines with J gene TRBJ1-1; 7 bases align to TRBD1. The sample taken for sequencing was blood. The sequence came from a girl aged 2 to 9 in good health. CDR3 sequence (DNA): TGCAGCGTTAGACAGGGATCGGTCACTGAAGCTTTCTTT. Translated, it gives CSVRQGSVTEAFF. Full variable domain (missing parts from reference TRBV29-1 and TRBJ1-1): SAVISQKPSRDICQRGTSLTIQCQVDSQVTMMFWYRQQPGQSLTLIATANQGSEATYESGFVIDKFPISRPNLTFSTLTVSNMSPEDSSIYLCSVRQGSVTEAFFGQGTRLTVV.